These T cell receptor beta chains were read from a single sample in a study of identical twins. TCRdb recomputed calls from the 5' RACE reads with MiXCR, one row per CDR3 protein. The sample records roughly 500,000 distinct CDR3 sequences, 22% being singletons. This sample was also put to use in a study of T cells expressing NK-cell markers.

Sequenced input: CD4+ T cells sorted from blood. All receptors derive from a woman aged 18-30 years in good health. CDR3s leave out the opening cysteine and the closing phenylalanine or tryptophan. A clone size is listed for some rows: how often the clone was seen (once, few, many), or a class if it is expanded.

TRBV20-1,-,SARTGQEYNSPLH
TRBV10-3,-,AISEGRSSSYEQY
TRBV6-2/TRBV6-3,many,ASSYSSTGTQPQH
TRBV7-2,-,ASSLDYRVAEAF
TRBV11-3,-,ASSWGVRNEQF
TRBV7-8,-,ASSGTGTRSNEQF
TRBV2,-,ATSRQTTNYGYT
TRBV30,-,AWKPGGAKAEQF
TRBV5-1,few,ASSWGLAGGTDTQY
TRBV6-2/TRBV6-3,-,ASIGTSGTYEQY
TRBV7-9,-,ASSRAPGGSSYNEQF
TRBV18,-,ASSPAGGDTQY
TRBV5-1,many,ASSLNSGGMETQY
TRBV12-3/TRBV12-4,few,ASSSETGVWRETQY
TRBV20-1,-,GTLDSTTGELF
TRBV6-1,few,ASSRWDRASPLH
TRBV10-3,few,AISSITSTNEQF
TRBV11-1,few,ASSSRGGLAGVWNEQF
TRBV7-9,few,ASSFAPGTSGKTEQF
TRBV5-1,-,ASSPFFGGQGGTGELF
TRBV21-1,-,ASSTSSGCRETQY
TRBV2,-,ASRGTGVLF
TRBV6-1,few,ASTPGRPADTQY
TRBV20-1,-,SARERRQDEKLF
TRBV27,few,ASSLKGTYGYT
TRBV6-5,few,ASSYAGGPYNYGYT
TRBV20-1,-,SARGNPNTEAF
TRBV12-3/TRBV12-4,few,ASSTTSGGKNEQF
TRBV20-1,-,SASLFSGFSYEQY
TRBV29-1,-,SPRLAVTDTQC
TRBV5-1,-,ASSAGQGDQLF
TRBV5-1,-,ASSQGQDHTQY
TRBV29-1,-,SAQSGAQKAF
TRBV12-3/TRBV12-4,few,ASRSGTSTYEQY
TRBV5-1,few,ASSLDRSGTEAF
TRBV6-5,few,ASSSEGAGHSYNEQF
TRBV4-3,-,ASSQDHVPGKGTDTQY
TRBV25-1,few,ASSAQVGGYT
TRBV27,-,ASSFGKGHSYEQY
TRBV3-1,-,ASSVASEQY